The 5 T cell receptor beta chains in this list originate from one sample, sequenced in a study of CD8+ T cells in alopecia areata. Treatment given: oral pan-JAK inhibitor, 5-10 mg twice daily. Isolated RNA was reverse transcribed into cDNA used as the sequencing template. TCRdb keeps only in-frame clones here, not all; method: immunoSEQ multiplex PCR. The repertoire includes about 120,000 clones, about 50% of them detected once, and roughly 0.5% sits in the top ten. Material: CD4+ T cells sorted from blood, obtained at week 4, from a patient treated with tofacitinib. The receptors were sampled from a human donor with alopecia areata.

The chain couples TRBV30 to TRBJ2-3; 7 bases map to TRBD2. The V segment lost 3 bases and the J segment 7 bases; nucleotides outside the gene matches: 13. Germline CDR1 and CDR2: GTSNPN and SVGIG (reference sequence). This CDR3 has 15 residues. The CDR3 loop reads CAWRTASGLRNTQYF. The CDR3 DNA reads as TGTGCCTGGAGAACGGCTAGCGGACTGAGAAATACGCAGTATTTT. Full variable domain (remainder filled in from reference TRBV30 and TRBJ2-3): SQTIHQWPATLVQPVGSPLSLECTVEGTSNPNLYWYRQAAGRGLQLLFYSVGIGQISSEVPQNLSASRPQDRQFILSSKKLLLSDSGFYLCAWRTASGLRNTQYFGPGTRLTVL.

This sequence joins TRBV7-8 and TRBJ2-5; possible D gene TRBD2, 5 bases. Germline V CDR1 and CDR2: SGHVS, FQNEAQ. V lost 4 bases and J 4 bases, leaving 16 bases between the germline ends. The CDR3 totals 15 residues. The CDR3: CASSSPLRERETQYF. DNA of the CDR3: TGTGCCAGCAGCTCGCCGTTGAGGGAGCGAGAGACCCAGTACTTC. Complete variable domain (other parts from reference TRBV7-8 and TRBJ2-5): GAGVSQSPRYKVAKRGQDVALRCDPISGHVSLFWYQQALGQGPEFLTYFQNEAQLDKSGLPSDRFFAERPEGSVSTLKIQRTQQEDSAVYLCASSSPLRERETQYFGPGTRLLVL.

Only a few counts were recorded for this clone. The gene calls are TRBV30 and TRBJ2-1; tentative D call: TRBD2 (5 bases). This CDR3 is 16 amino acids long. CDR1 is GTSNPN, CDR2 SVGIG, per germline (reference sequence). The V and J ends lost 2 bases and 0 bases respectively, with 14 bases between them. The CDR3 loop is CAWSFPSAGSYNEQFF. DNA for the CDR3: TGTGCCTGGAGTTTCCCTTCGGCGGGCTCCTACAATGAGCAGTTCTTC.

This sequence joins TRBV30 and TRBJ1-1; D is unclear. V dropped 0 bases and J dropped 1 base, with 6 bases sitting between them. This CDR3 comprises 13 residues. Germline V gene lookup returns CDR1 GTSNPN and CDR2 SVGIG (reference sequence). CDR3 nucleotide sequence: TGTGCCTGGAGTGTAATAGGGAACACTGAAGCTTTCTTT. Translating gives CAWSVIGNTEAFF.

The V gene is TRBV9, the J gene TRBJ2-4, with TRBD2 identical over 9 bases. V gave up 0 bases and J gave up 8 bases; unmatched junction bases: 6. Germline CDR1 reads SGDLS; CDR2 reads YYNGEE. The CDR3 totals 15 residues. This CDR3 reads CASSVALSGSDIQYF. DNA for the CDR3: TGTGCCAGCAGCGTAGCTCTTAGCGGGAGCGACATTCAGTACTTC.